The source of this T cell receptor beta chain is a study of cytomegalovirus exposure and HLA in healthy donors. General observations from the study: Cytomegalovirus association was assigned to some 160 TCR beta chains. Certain indistinguishable V segments, among them TRBV6-2 and TRBV6-3, were excluded. A later analysis revealed that TCR association rates differed between HLA loci, peaking at DRB1 and bottoming out at HLA-C.

Remarks on this clone: The antigen is not known.

Primers for the PCR totalled 60 Vbeta and 13 Jbeta. Some clones are missing from TCRdb's copy, which holds only in-frame ones; the method was immunoSEQ multiplex PCR. The sample records around 150,000 clones, around 68% being singletons. The germline gives CDR1 SGHRS, CDR2 YFSETQ. The V end was cut by 1 base, the J end by 1 base, with 11 bases between. The CDR3 runs 15 residues. Sequenced input: PBMCs. The receptor's source is a man younger than 45 in good health and CMV-seropositive. The V gene is TRBV5-1, the J gene TRBJ1-1; D gene uncertain. Here the CDR3 reads CASSLIPRENTEAFF. The CDR3 nucleotides read TGCGCCAGCAGCTTGATCCCCCGAGAGAACACTGAAGCTTTCTTT.